A selection of T cell receptor beta chains follows, all from one sample in a study of post-analysis software for immune sequencing data. TCRdb used MiXCR to reprocess the PCR reads, holding one entry per CDR3 protein. The repertoire includes approximately 730,000 distinct CDR3 sequences, 30% of them detected once, and around 0.56% sits in the top ten. Sequenced material: blood. These receptors were taken from a girl between 10 and 17 years old with multiple sclerosis. The CDR3 runs from the conserved cysteine through the conserved F or W. A D gene is named only where the DNA matches it firmly. Size is stated for part of the rows, as once, few or many counts, or as a class when the clone is expanded.

D	size	V	J	DNA	CDR3
NA	NA	TRBV20-1	TRBJ2-3	TGCAGTGCTAGAGGTTTGACAGTCCCCGGACAGTATTTT	CSARGLTVPGQYF
TRBD2	NA	TRBV12-5	TRBJ2-1	TGTGCTAGTGGTTTGGCGGCTAGCGGTGGCAATGAGCAGTTCTTC	CASGLAASGGNEQFF
NA	few	TRBV29-1	TRBJ2-7	TGCAGCGTTGAGACTACGGGAGTGGCCTACGAGCAGTACTTC	CSVETTGVAYEQYF
NA	few	TRBV5-1	TRBJ2-1	TGCGCCAGCAGCCCCTCTCCCCCTTACAATGAGCAGTTCTTC	CASSPSPPYNEQFF
NA	few	TRBV9	TRBJ1-4	TGTGCCAGCAGCGTCGGCCAGATTAATGAAAAACGGTTTTTT	CASSVGQINEKRFF
TRBD1	NA	TRBV6-5	TRBJ2-5	TGTGCCAGCAGGTCGACAGGGGGTTCCCAAGAGACCCAGTACTTC	CASRSTGGSQETQYF
NA	once	TRBV10-3	TRBJ2-2	TGTGCCATCAGTGAGTCGATGACATCAGGTCGGCACACCGGGGAGCTGTTTTTT	CAISESMTSGRHTGELFF
TRBD2	NA	TRBV29-1	TRBJ2-1	TGCAGCGTTGAAATTAGCGGGAGGCCCTGGAATGAGCAGTTCTTC	CSVEISGRPWNEQFF
NA	many	TRBV20-1	TRBJ2-6	TGCAGTGCTAGACAGAGCTCTGGGGCCAACGTCCTGACTTTC	CSARQSSGANVLTF
NA	once	TRBV14	TRBJ2-5	TGTGCCAGCAGCCCTCAAGGGGGGCCAGGGGAGACCCAGTACTTC	CASSPQGGPGETQYF
NA	NA	TRBV20-1	TRBJ2-2	TGCAGTGCTAACAAGGACGGGAACACCGGGGAGCTGTTTTTT	CSANKDGNTGELFF
NA	NA	TRBV7-7	TRBJ2-5	TGTGCTAGCAGCAACGTGGGTAATAGCGGCCTCAATGAGCAGTACTTC	CASSNVGNSGLNEQYF
NA	NA	TRBV28	TRBJ2-6	TGTGCCAGCAGTTTATCCCCAGGGCACGACTCTGGGGCCAACGTCCTGACTTTC	CASSLSPGHDSGANVLTF
NA	NA	TRBV3-1	TRBJ2-1	TGTGCCAGCACCCAAGGACCTATGAGGGTGAATGAGCAGTTCTTC	CASTQGPMRVNEQFF
TRBD2	few	TRBV25-1	TRBJ2-3	TGTGCCAGCAGTGGGCCACTATGGGTGATAGCGGGAGGCCCCCGGGATACGCAGTATTTT	CASSGPLWVIAGGPRDTQYF
TRBD1	few	TRBV28	TRBJ2-5	TGTGCCAGCAGTTCGGCCCTACAGGGGGCAGGGGAGACCCAGTACTTC	CASSSALQGAGETQYF
TRBD2	NA	TRBV10-2	TRBJ2-1	TGCGTCAGCAACCTAGCGGGAGGGCCGGGCAATGAGCAGTTCTTC	CVSNLAGGPGNEQFF
NA	NA	TRBV28	TRBJ2-1	TGTGCCAGCAGAACGACAGGAATCTACGAGCAGTTCTTC	CASRTTGIYEQFF
TRBD2	NA	TRBV29-1	TRBJ2-5	TGCAGCGCCGGGACTAGCGGGAGGGCCGTCGAGACCCAGTACTTC	CSAGTSGRAVETQYF
NA	NA	TRBV20-1	TRBJ2-7	TGCAGTTCCCTTCGGGGACTTGCCTACGAGCAGTACTTC	CSSLRGLAYEQYF
NA	NA	TRBV12-3/TRBV12-4	TRBJ2-7	TGTGCCAGCAGTTCCGGGCTAGGGGCGGGCGAGCAGTACTTC	CASSSGLGAGEQYF
NA	few	TRBV5-6	TRBJ2-5	TGTGCCAGCAGCGGAGGGAGGGGGCGAGAGACCCAGTACTTC	CASSGGRGRETQYF
TRBD2	few	TRBV6-5	TRBJ2-7	TGTGCCAGCAGTGAGCCGGGACTAGCGCGTTACGAGCAGTACTTC	CASSEPGLARYEQYF
NA	NA	TRBV5-6	TRBJ2-5	TGTGCCAGTCGCCTCGTAACCAGGGAGACCCAGTACTTC	CASRLVTRETQYF
NA	NA	TRBV28	TRBJ2-5	TGTGCCAGCAGATCTCGAGCAGGAAACTTACAAGAGACCCAGTACTTC	CASRSRAGNLQETQYF
NA	NA	TRBV27	TRBJ2-1	TGTGCCAGCAGTTCTCCCGCTCCGAATGAGCAGTTCTTC	CASSSPAPNEQFF
NA	few	TRBV5-6	TRBJ1-6	TGTGCCAGCAGTCGACCCAAGAGCTCCTATAATTCACCCCTCCACTTT	CASSRPKSSYNSPLHF
NA	few	TRBV2	TRBJ2-3	TGTGCCAGCAGCGGAGGGCAATCGATCACAGATACGCAGTATTTT	CASSGGQSITDTQYF
TRBD2	NA	TRBV6-5	TRBJ2-1	TGTGCCAGCAGTTACTCGGCGGGAGGGTACAATGAGCAGTTCTTC	CASSYSAGGYNEQFF
TRBD1	NA	TRBV20-1	TRBJ2-5	TGCAGTGCTCACCAAGGGACAGGGTCCAGCCAGCAGTACTTC	CSAHQGTGSSQQYF
NA	few	TRBV7-2	TRBJ2-1	TGTGCCAGCAGCTTAGATACAGAAAGCTCCTACAATGAGCAGTTCTTC	CASSLDTESSYNEQFF
NA	few	TRBV12-3/TRBV12-4	TRBJ2-3	TGTGCCAGCAGTTTGTCCGGAACAATCGCAGATACGCAGTATTTT	CASSLSGTIADTQYF
NA	few	TRBV20-1	TRBJ2-1	TGCAGTGCTAGTTTTACCGGGGGTGAGCAGTTCTTC	CSASFTGGEQFF
NA	few	TRBV3-1	TRBJ1-2	TGTGCCAGCAGCCCGGGGGACGGCTACTATGGCTACACCTTC	CASSPGDGYYGYTF
TRBD2	few	TRBV6-2/TRBV6-3	TRBJ2-7	TGTGCCAGCAGTTACTTAGCTAGCGGAGCCTACGAGCAGTACTTC	CASSYLASGAYEQYF
NA	NA	TRBV10-3	TRBJ1-1	TGTGCCATCAGGGGGCGGGAAACGAACACTGAAGCTTTCTTT	CAIRGRETNTEAFF
NA	few	TRBV3-1	TRBJ1-1	TGTGCCAGCAGCCAAGGGACAGAGGCTGAAGCTTTCTTT	CASSQGTEAEAFF
TRBD2	few	TRBV7-9	TRBJ2-7	TGTGCCAGCAGCTTAGCACTAGCGGGAGTAGGGCAGTACTTC	CASSLALAGVGQYF
NA	few	TRBV20-1	TRBJ2-3	TGCAGTACCTACAGGGATAGCACAGATACGCAGTATTTT	CSTYRDSTDTQYF
NA	NA	TRBV20-1	TRBJ2-5	TGCAGTGCTAGAGTTATCGGGCCGATCCAAGAGACCCAGTACTTC	CSARVIGPIQETQYF
TRBD2	many	TRBV29-1	TRBJ2-1	TGCAGCGTTCGGACTAGCGGAAATAACAATGAGCAGTTCTTC	CSVRTSGNNNEQFF
TRBD1	NA	TRBV28	TRBJ1-2	TGTGCCAGCAGTGCCTTAGGACAGGGGGATGGCTACACCTTC	CASSALGQGDGYTF
NA	few	TRBV5-1	TRBJ2-1	TGCGCCAGCACCCGGAGGGAAACCTACAATGAGCAGTTCTTC	CASTRRETYNEQFF
NA	NA	TRBV20-1	TRBJ2-7	TGCAGTGCTAGAGATGGGCGGGGCTACGAGCAGTACTTC	CSARDGRGYEQYF
TRBD1	NA	TRBV12-3/TRBV12-4	TRBJ2-6	TGTGCCAGCAGTTTTGTTCGTGACAGGGGCCCCCGGTCTGGGGCCAACGTCCTGACTTTC	CASSFVRDRGPRSGANVLTF
TRBD2	many	TRBV29-1	TRBJ2-1	TGCAGCGTTGACTTGGCGGGGGGTTATGAGCAGTTCTTC	CSVDLAGGYEQFF
NA	many	TRBV10-3	TRBJ1-2	TGTGCCATCAGTGAGTCAACACTTAACTATGGCTACACCTTC	CAISESTLNYGYTF
TRBD1	NA	TRBV28	TRBJ2-5	TGTGCCAGCAGGGACACAGGGGCGGGAGAGACCCAGTACTTC	CASRDTGAGETQYF
NA	NA	TRBV7-8	TRBJ2-7	TGTGCCAGCAGCTTGTCACCCCGTTACGAGCAGTACTTC	CASSLSPRYEQYF
NA	few	TRBV18	TRBJ1-2	TGTGCCAGCTCAGGAGCGGCGGGCTATGGCTACACCTTC	CASSGAAGYGYTF
NA	few	TRBV12-3/TRBV12-4	TRBJ2-3	TGTGCCAGCAGTTTCGGGCAAGCTAGCACAGATACGCAGTATTTT	CASSFGQASTDTQYF
TRBD1	NA	TRBV7-2	TRBJ2-3	TGTGCCAGCAGCTTTGGGACAGTTCCAGATACGCAGTATTTT	CASSFGTVPDTQYF
NA	many	TRBV5-5	TRBJ2-6	TGTGCCAGCAGCTTTCGGGGGCGTGGGGCCAACGTCCTGACTTTC	CASSFRGRGANVLTF
NA	NA	TRBV9	TRBJ2-1	TGTGCCAGCAGCGCCGACGGACAACCGGTGGAGACCCAGTTCTTC	CASSADGQPVETQFF
NA	NA	TRBV5-5	TRBJ2-5	TGTGCCAGCAGGGCCGTTTTTAGCGATCGGCAAGAGACCCAGTACTTC	CASRAVFSDRQETQYF
NA	NA	TRBV27	TRBJ1-4	TGTGCCAGCAGAAACTCCCCGGGCTCAACTAATGAAAAACTGTTTTTT	CASRNSPGSTNEKLFF
NA	NA	TRBV20-1	TRBJ1-4	TGCAGTGCTAGCGTCGGGGGTTGGGAAAAACTGTTTTTT	CSASVGGWEKLFF
TRBD2	few	TRBV29-1	TRBJ2-1	TGCAGCGGAACCAATAGCGGGAGGATCAGCAATGAGCAGTTCTTC	CSGTNSGRISNEQFF
NA	NA	TRBV29-1	TRBJ1-1	TGCAGCGTCGTCCGGGCCCTGGGCACTGAAGCTTTCTTT	CSVVRALGTEAFF